The 9 T cell receptor beta chains reported below all come from one sample, sequenced in a study of CD8+ T cells in alopecia areata. Isolated RNA was reverse transcribed into cDNA used as the sequencing template. Clones were read by immunoSEQ multiplex PCR, and TCRdb kept only the in-frame ones, dropping some. In the table there are hundreds of thousands of clones, under 80% of which are singletons. Sample: CD4+ T cells sorted from blood, taken at week 0. Receptors originate from a human donor with alopecia areata.

The chain couples TRBV7-9 to TRBJ1-1; D is undetermined. In germline, CDR1 is SEHNR, CDR2 FQNEAQ (reference sequence). The ends were cut back, 1 base at V and 1 base at J, with 7 bases in the middle. The CDR3 is made up of 14 amino acids. DNA for the CDR3: TGTGCCAGCAGCTTAGAGTCTGGGAACACTGAAGCTTTCTTT. Amino acids: CASSLESGNTEAFF.

The CDR3 protein is CASSAGTGGAGANVLTF. In DNA, the CDR3 is TGTGCCAGCAGCGCCGGGACAGGGGGCGCTGGGGCCAACGTCCTGACTTTC. This chain joins TRBV6-4 and TRBJ2-6, with 12 bases fitting TRBD1. Unmatched junction bases numbered 5, after V lost 6 bases and J lost 2 bases. This CDR3 has 17 residues. The germline V gene encodes CDR1 MRHNA and CDR2 SNTAGT.

The rearrangement links TRBV25-1 to TRBJ2-5; the match to TRBD2 covers 10 bases. This CDR3 spans 17 amino acids. The V and J ends lost 1 base and 1 base, in that order; junction bases with no gene match: 6. The V gene's germline CDR1 is MGHDK and CDR2 SYGVNS. The CDR3 sequence is CASSEFRASGGQETQYF. The CDR3 region has the DNA TGTGCCAGCAGTGAATTTAGGGCTAGCGGGGGCCAAGAGACCCAGTACTTC.

V and J are TRBV30 and TRBJ1-2, with a tentative D call TRBD1 (5 bases). Germline CDR1 reads GTSNPN; CDR2 reads SVGIG (reference sequence). V lost 0 bases and J lost 5, with 13 bases in between. This CDR3 region has 14 residues. The CDR3 here is CAWSVPGADYGYTF. Written as DNA, the CDR3 is TGTGCCTGGAGTGTTCCCGGGGCGGATTATGGCTACACCTTC.

The chain combines TRBV30 with TRBJ2-1; D call uncertain. Germline V gene lookup returns CDR1 GTSNPN and CDR2 SVGIG (reference sequence). Trimming removed 2 bases from V and 8 bases from J, with 19 bases in between. The CDR3 loop spans 15 amino acids. In DNA, the CDR3 is TGTGCCTGGAGTCCCCTTGAACTGCCGGCCGATGAGCAGTTCTTC. Protein: CAWSPLELPADEQFF.

The rearrangement uses TRBV4-2 and TRBJ2-7, with D hard to call. Trimming cost V 0 bases and J 1 base, with 7 bases left between them. The germline V gene encodes CDR1 LGHNA and CDR2 YNFKEQ. The CDR3 runs 14 residues. CDR3 sequence: CASSQEAISYEQYF. As DNA, the CDR3 is TGTGCCAGCAGCCAAGAGGCCATATCCTACGAGCAGTACTTC.

The chain couples TRBV15 to TRBJ2-1; 7 bases match TRBD1. V lost 8 bases to trimming and J lost 5 bases; unmatched junction nucleotides: 0. This CDR3 is built from 11 residues. Germline CDR1 and CDR2: LNHNV and YYDKDF (reference sequence). In nucleotides, the CDR3 is TGTGCCACCGGGACAGACAATGAGCAGTTCTTC. As protein: CATGTDNEQFF.

This chain links TRBV19 with TRBJ1-5; TRBD1 aligns across 7 bases. V lost 4 bases and J lost 4; bases outside the gene matches: 4. CDR3 length: 14 amino acids. Germline V gene sequence: CDR1 LNHDA, CDR2 SQIVND (reference sequence). In nucleotides, the CDR3 is TGTGCCAGTAGTACAGACAGGGTGAATCAGCCCCAGCATTTT. Encoded protein: CASSTDRVNQPQHF.

The chain recombines TRBV9 with TRBJ1-2; 7 bases fit TRBD1. V was clipped by 4 bases and J by 7 bases; unmatched bases: 4. The CDR3 sequence is 12 residues long. The germline V gene has CDR1 SGDLS and CDR2 YYNGEE. CDR3 protein: CASSRGTVGYTF. The CDR3 nucleotides are TGTGCCAGCAGCAGAGGGACAGTTGGCTACACCTTC.